This T cell receptor beta chain was profiled in a study of OX40 agonist ivuxolimab in advanced cancers. Comments on this clone: What it recognizes is unknown.

Broader study findings: On average, CD8+ T cells showed a greater number of expanded clones than CD4+.

The CDR3 extends over 15 amino acids. The germline V and J ends were trimmed by 4 bases and 2 bases, with 9 bases remaining between them. CDR1 LGHNA and CDR2 YNFKEQ come from the germline V gene. The protocol was immunoSEQ multiplex PCR, while the TCRdb copy is restricted to in-frame clones and leaves out a portion. The sample yields about 37,000 clones, 60% to 80% seen once. Material: CD4+ or CD8+ T cells sorted from blood, obtained in a trial of the OX40 agonist ivuxolimab. This clonotype was obtained from an adult with an advanced solid tumor such as melanoma, head and neck, liver or kidney cancer. This chain joins TRBV4-2 and TRBJ2-6, with D maybe TRBD1 (5 bases). The chain's CDR3 is CASSPRGAGANVLTF. CDR3 sequence (DNA): TGTGCCAGCAGCCCTAGGGGTGCTGGGGCCAACGTCCTGACTTTC.